The 8 T cell receptor beta chains below come from one sample, sequenced in a study of blood T cell repertoires in COVID-19 (dated by TCRdb to the early 2020s). The library relied on the immunoSEQ multiplex PCR assay. TCRdb re-hosts the immuneACCESS table, in-frame sequences only. Its copies lack some clones; in the studies checked, an unresolved V gene accounts for under half of them, and the cause for the rest is not known. Here the sample has roughly 300,000 clones; approximately 90% occur a single time. About 10% of the sample is held by the ten biggest clonotypes. Sequencing was done on a sample of PBMCs or T cells enriched from blood (not recorded which). The receptor set was obtained from a woman aged 18-29 years who had recovered from COVID-19.

The rearrangement links TRBV18 to TRBJ2-1, with 8 positions matching TRBD1. Germline loops: CDR1 KGHSH, CDR2 LQKENI. The CDR3 spans 18 residues. The V gene end was trimmed by 4 bases and the J gene end by 3 bases; junction bases not matched to a gene: 14. As DNA, the CDR3 is TGTGCCAGCTCACGAAGGGACCCCGGGACAGGAAGCTACAATGAGCAGTTCTTC. Protein product: CASSRRDPGTGSYNEQFF.

J is TRBJ1-2 and V is TRBV27, with TRBD1 matching 7 bases. The CDR3 has 15 residues. The germline V gene encodes CDR1 MNHEY and CDR2 SMNVEV (reference sequence). The V gene end was trimmed by 4 bases and the J gene end by 4 bases; junction bases not matched to a gene: 9. CDR3 sequence reads: CASSSGQVAFYGYTF. As DNA, the CDR3 is TGTGCCAGCAGTTCCGGACAGGTCGCCTTCTATGGCTACACCTTC.

The chain carries TRBV28 and TRBJ2-7; 8 bases map to TRBD2. The CDR3 is made up of 15 amino acids. CDR1 is MDHEN and CDR2 is SYDVKM in the germline V gene. The trim removed 4 bases at V and 1 base at J, leaving 6 bases unmatched. CDR3 amino acids: CASSSSGSLSYEQYF. CDR3 DNA sequence: TGTGCCAGCAGTTCGAGCGGGAGTCTATCCTACGAGCAGTACTTC.

The chain has TRBV30 and TRBJ2-7, with 9 nucleotides matching TRBD2. The junction had 14 bases not matched to a gene; V was cut back by 4 bases and J by 4 bases. Germline assignment: CDR1 GTSNPN and CDR2 SVGIG (reference sequence). The CDR3 has 16 residues. The CDR3 sequence is CAWNTPVAGAWYEQYF. CDR3 nucleotide sequence: TGTGCCTGGAACACCCCCGTAGCGGGAGCATGGTACGAGCAGTACTTC. Drawing the rest from reference TRBV30 and TRBJ2-7, the complete variable domain is SQTIHQWPATLVQPVGSPLSLECTVEGTSNPNLYWYRQAAGRGLQLLFYSVGIGQISSEVPQNLSASRPQDRQFILSSKKLLLSDSGFYLCAWNTPVAGAWYEQYFGPGTRLTVT.

This chain joins TRBV5-6 and TRBJ2-5; 7 nucleotides match TRBD2. V trimming: 2 bases; J trimming: 6 bases; junction bases outside the gene matches: 4. The germline V gene encodes CDR1 SGHDT and CDR2 YYEEEE. The CDR3 loop spans 13 amino acids. The CDR3 sequence: CASSFGEGKTQYF. CDR3 bases: TGTGCCAGCAGCTTTGGGGAGGGGAAGACCCAGTACTTC.

The chain is built from TRBV19 and TRBJ1-5, with 8 positions matching TRBD1. CDR3 length equals 15 residues. Germline V lookup: CDR1 LNHDA, CDR2 SQIVND (reference sequence). The junction had 7 bases not matched to a gene; V was cut back by 6 bases and J by 3 bases. In nucleotides, the CDR3 is TGTGCCAGTAGCCCAGGGGGCCCCTACAATCAGCCCCAGCATTTT. Its protein product is CASSPGGPYNQPQHF.

This sequence joins TRBV19 and TRBJ2-3, with TRBD2 matching 10 bases. The trim removed 3 bases at V and 6 bases at J, leaving 15 bases unmatched. CDR3 size: 18 residues. Germline CDR1 reads LNHDA; CDR2 reads SQIVND (reference sequence). The CDR3 is CASSIPLSTSGRPDTQYF. CDR3 in DNA: TGTGCCAGTAGTATCCCCCTTTCGACTAGCGGGCGCCCGGATACGCAGTATTTT.

The chain is built from TRBV18 and TRBJ1-1; 8 nucleotides match TRBD1. Germline V lookup: CDR1 KGHSH, CDR2 LQKENI. Trimming at V came to 1 base and at J to 9 bases, leaving 7 bases not matched to a gene. CDR3 length: 14 amino acids. The DNA of the CDR3 is TGTGCCAGCTCACCACAGGACAGGGCATCTAAAGCTTTCTTT. Translating gives CASSPQDRASKAFF.